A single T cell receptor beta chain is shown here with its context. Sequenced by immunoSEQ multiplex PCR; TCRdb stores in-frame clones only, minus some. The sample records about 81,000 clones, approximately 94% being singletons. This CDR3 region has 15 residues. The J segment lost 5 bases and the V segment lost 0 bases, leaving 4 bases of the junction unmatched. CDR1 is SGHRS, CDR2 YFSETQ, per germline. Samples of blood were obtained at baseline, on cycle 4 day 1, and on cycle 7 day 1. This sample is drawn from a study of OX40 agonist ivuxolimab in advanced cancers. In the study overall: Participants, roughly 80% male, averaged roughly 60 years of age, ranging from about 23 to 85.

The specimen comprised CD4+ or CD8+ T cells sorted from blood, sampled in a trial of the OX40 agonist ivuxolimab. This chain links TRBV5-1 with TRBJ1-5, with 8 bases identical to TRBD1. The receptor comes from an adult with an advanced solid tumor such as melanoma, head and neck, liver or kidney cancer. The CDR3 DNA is TGCGCCAGCAGCTTGGTATCAGGGGGCGATCAGCCCCAGCATTTT. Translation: CASSLVSGGDQPQHF. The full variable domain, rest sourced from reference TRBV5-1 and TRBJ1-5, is KAGVTQTPRYLIKTRGQQVTLSCSPISGHRSVSWYQQTPGQGLQFLFEYFSETQRNKGNFPGRFSGRQFSNSRSEMNVSTLELGDSALYLCASSLVSGGDQPQHFGDGTRLSIL.